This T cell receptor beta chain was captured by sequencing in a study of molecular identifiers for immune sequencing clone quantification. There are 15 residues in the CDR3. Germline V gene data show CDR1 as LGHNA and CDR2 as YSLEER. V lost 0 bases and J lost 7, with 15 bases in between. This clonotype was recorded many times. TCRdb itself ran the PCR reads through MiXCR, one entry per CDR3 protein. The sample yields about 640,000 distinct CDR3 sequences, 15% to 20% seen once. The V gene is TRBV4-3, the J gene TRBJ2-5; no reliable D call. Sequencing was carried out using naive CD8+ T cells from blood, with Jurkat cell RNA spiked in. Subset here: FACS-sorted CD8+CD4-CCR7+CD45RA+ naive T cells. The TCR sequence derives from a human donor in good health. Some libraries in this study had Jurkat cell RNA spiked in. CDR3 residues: CASSQDRSLTGTQYF. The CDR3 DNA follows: TGCGCCAGCAGCCAAGATAGGAGCCTCACTGGGACCCAGTACTTC.